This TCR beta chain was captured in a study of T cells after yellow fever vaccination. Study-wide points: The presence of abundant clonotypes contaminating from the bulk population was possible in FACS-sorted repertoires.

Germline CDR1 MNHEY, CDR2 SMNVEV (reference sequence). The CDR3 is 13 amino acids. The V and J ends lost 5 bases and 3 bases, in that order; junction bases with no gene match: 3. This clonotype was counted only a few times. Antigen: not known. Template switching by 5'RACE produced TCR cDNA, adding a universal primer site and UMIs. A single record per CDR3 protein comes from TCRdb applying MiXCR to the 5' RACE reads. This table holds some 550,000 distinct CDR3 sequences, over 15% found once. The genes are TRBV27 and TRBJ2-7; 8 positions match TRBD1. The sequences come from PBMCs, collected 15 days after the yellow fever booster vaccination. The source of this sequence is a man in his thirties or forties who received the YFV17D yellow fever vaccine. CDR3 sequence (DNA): TGTGCCAGCAGTGGGACAGGAGTCTACGAGCAGTACTTC. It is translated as CASSGTGVYEQYF.